The source of this T cell receptor (beta chain) is a study of blood T cell repertoires in COVID-19 (TCRdb year 2020). For the study in its entirety: Samples covering the acute and convalescent phases of COVID-19 were provided by collaborators in the United States, Italy and Spain. The material from the prospective study consisted of cDNA or gDNA derived from T cells, B-cell-depleted T cells, or PBMCs. Deeply sampled blood TCRbeta repertoires from subjects exposed to, actively infected with, or recovered from COVID-19 were included in the dataset. The repertoires were released in a freely available public database intended as a resource for research on the immune response to SARS-CoV-2. The samples were drawn from two sources: the first 160 participants of the ongoing ImmuneRACE study, and over 950 subjects contributed by 6 global collaborators. A de-identified subject ID, COVID-19 status, age in years and sex were almost always included in the sample metadata. HLA class I and class II types, where available, came from metadata supplied by the sample provider rather than from assay-based typing.

General conclusions and limits of the study: Clinical and demographic metadata were provided uncurated, with the amount varying by source and participant.

The collaborating institutions used their own protocols to collect whole blood in K2EDTA tubes. For TCRbeta analysis, collaborators shipped samples in one of three forms: frozen whole blood, isolated PBMCs, or DNA extracted from either of those sample types. The immunoSEQ Assay, a bias-controlled multiplex PCR, was used to amplify TCRbeta CDR3 regions from genomic DNA. The original pipeline was this. Nucleated cell counts per sample were estimated from amplification of reference gene primers within the assay. To quantify the absolute abundance of each unique TCRbeta CDR3 rearrangement, sequence reads were collapsed and filtered. For each sample, productive Simpson clonality was calculated as the square root of Simpson's diversity index over productive rearrangements. Sourced from immuneACCESS, this table was stored by TCRdb with only in-frame sequences that have V and J called. A share of the clones is absent; for the studies checked, an unresolved V gene accounts for under half, and the remainder has no known explanation. The V and J calls and clone size were taken over from that table, and D and trimming were inferred from the DNA. Recorded for this sample are tens of thousands of clones; approximately 86% of them occurred a single time. The ten largest clonotypes hold 1.4% to 1.5% of the sample.

Turning to this clone: The clone's antigen remains unknown. Base-call qualities are not available, and no considerably larger clone is one nucleotide away.

The germline V and J ends show losses of 7 bases and 5 bases respectively, and no gene match explains 6 bases of the junction. Counted from cysteine to phenylalanine, this CDR3 has 13 amino acids. The DNA shown is the 39-base CDR3, in frame from base 1. For CDR1 and CDR2, the germline V gene lists MNHNS and SASEGT. The clonotype originates from an older woman with acute or convalescent COVID-19. The chain is made from TRBV6-1 and TRBJ1-2, with 8 middle bases fitting TRBD1. Source material: peripheral blood. For the CDR3, the sequence is CASTPTGEYGYTF. The base sequence is TGTGCCAGCACCCCGACAGGGGAATATGGCTACACCTTC.